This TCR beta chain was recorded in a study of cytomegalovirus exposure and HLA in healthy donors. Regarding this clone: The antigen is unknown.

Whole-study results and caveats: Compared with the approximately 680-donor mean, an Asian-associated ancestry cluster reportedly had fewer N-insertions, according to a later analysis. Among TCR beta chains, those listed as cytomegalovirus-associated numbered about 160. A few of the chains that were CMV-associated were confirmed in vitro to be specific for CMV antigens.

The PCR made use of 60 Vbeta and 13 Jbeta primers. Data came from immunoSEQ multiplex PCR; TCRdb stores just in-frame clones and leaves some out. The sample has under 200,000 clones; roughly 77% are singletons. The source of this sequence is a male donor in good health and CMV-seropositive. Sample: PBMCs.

The CDR3 reads CASSVGGGQGTQYF. CDR3 in DNA: TGTGCCAGCAGCGTAGGGGGGGGCCAGGGGACCCAGTACTTC. The V call is TRBV9, the J call TRBJ2-5, with D possibly matching TRBD2 (7 bases). The CDR3 runs to 14 residues. Per the germline V gene, CDR1 is SGDLS and CDR2 is YYNGEE. Deletions cut 0 bases from V and 7 bases from J, with 13 bases between. Complete variable domain (other parts from reference TRBV9 and TRBJ2-5): DSGVTQTPKHLITATGQRVTLRCSPRSGDLSVYWYQQSLDQGLQFLIQYYNGEERAKGNILERFSAQQFPDLHSELNLSSLELGDSALYFCASSVGGGQGTQYFGPGTRLLVL.